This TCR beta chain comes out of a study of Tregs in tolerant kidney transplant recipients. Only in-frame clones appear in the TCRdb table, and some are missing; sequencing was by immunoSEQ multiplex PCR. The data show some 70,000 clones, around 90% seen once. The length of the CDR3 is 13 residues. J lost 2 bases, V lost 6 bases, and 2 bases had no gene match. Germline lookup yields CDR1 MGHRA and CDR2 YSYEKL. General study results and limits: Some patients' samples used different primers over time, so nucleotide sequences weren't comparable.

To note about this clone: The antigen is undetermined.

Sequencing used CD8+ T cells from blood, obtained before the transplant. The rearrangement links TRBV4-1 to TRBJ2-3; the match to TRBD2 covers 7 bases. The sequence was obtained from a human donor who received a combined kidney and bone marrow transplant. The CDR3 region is CASRGTNTDTQYF. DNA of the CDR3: TGCGCCAGCAGAGGGACTAACACAGATACGCAGTATTTT.